The 10 T cell receptor beta chains below were found in one sample sequenced in a study of blood T cell repertoires in COVID-19. The method was immunoSEQ multiplex PCR; TCRdb's version includes in-frame clones alone and lacks a portion of them. The table records tens of thousands of clones, approximately 78% of them present only once. The sample comprised peripheral blood. The source of these receptors is a human donor with acute or convalescent COVID-19. The donor label of this sample is uncertain.

The rearrangement uses TRBV3-1 (or the pseudogene TRBV3-2) and TRBJ1-5; D might be TRBD1 (5 bases). Germline values: CDR1 LGHDT, CDR2 YNNKEL (reference sequence). The CDR3 is 15 amino acids. With 4 bases removed from V and 7 bases from J, the gap between germline ends came to 17 bases. Here the CDR3 DNA reads TGTGCCAGCAGCCCAGGGTCGGGCGTACTCCAGCCCCAGCATTTT. It encodes CASSPGSGVLQPQHF.

The V gene is TRBV5-1, the J gene TRBJ1-2, with a possible D match to TRBD1 (6 bases). Germline V gene sequence: CDR1 SGHRS, CDR2 YFSETQ. V was pared by 1 base and J by 8 bases, with 9 bases between. This CDR3 region has 12 residues. In DNA, the CDR3 is TGCGCCAGCAGCTTGTCAGGGGTAGGCTACACCTTC. The encoded protein is CASSLSGVGYTF.

This clone has only one observation. The chain couples TRBV6-2 or TRBV6-3 to TRBJ1-5; D is perhaps TRBD1 (5 bases). With 4 bases removed from V and 6 bases from J, the gap between germline ends came to 10 bases. CDR1 is MNHEY, CDR2 SVGEGT, per germline. The CDR3 length is 13 residues. The CDR3 loop is CASSFGARQPQHF. The CDR3 DNA is TGTGCCAGCAGTTTTGGGGCGCGTCAGCCCCAGCATTTT.

This chain links TRBV9 with TRBJ1-2; D ambiguous. This CDR3 region has 16 residues. CDR1 and CDR2 from the germline V gene are SGDLS and YYNGEE. The V gene lost 4 bases and the J gene lost 1 base, with 17 bases spanning the gap. In DNA form, the CDR3 reads TGTGCCAGCAGCCCTCGAGGGAAAGACGGTAACTATGGCTACACCTTC. Amino acids: CASSPRGKDGNYGYTF. The complete variable domain, with remaining parts taken from reference TRBV9 and TRBJ1-2, reads DSGVTQTPKHLITATGQRVTLRCSPRSGDLSVYWYQQSLDQGLQFLIQYYNGEERAKGNILERFSAQQFPDLHSELNLSSLELGDSALYFCASSPRGKDGNYGYTFGSGTRLTVV.

The DNA for the CDR3 is TGCGCCAGCAGCCAATTTAGCTTGAACGCACAACCTGGAAACACCATATATTTT. Translation: CASSQFSLNAQPGNTIYF. V gene TRBV4-3 combines with J gene TRBJ1-3; no firm D call. The CDR3 is 18 residues long. The V gene lost 2 bases and the J gene lost 2 bases, with 19 bases spanning the gap. CDR1 is LGHNA and CDR2 is YSLEER in the germline V gene.

A single count supports this clone. This chain uses TRBV30 with TRBJ1-3; perhaps TRBD1 as D (5 bases). The CDR3 is 13 amino acids. Per germline, CDR1 GTSNPN and CDR2 SVGIG (reference sequence). Here the CDR3 reads CAYIQGSGNTIYF. The CDR3 nucleotides are TGTGCTTACATTCAGGGCTCTGGAAACACCATATATTTT.

The rearrangement links TRBV27 to TRBJ2-5; 9 nucleotides line up with TRBD2. Trimming cost V 6 bases and J 6 bases; bases outside gene matches: 11. This CDR3 has 15 residues. Germline CDR1 and CDR2: MNHEY and SMNVEV (reference sequence). This CDR3 is CASSPQLAGVKTQYF. The CDR3 nucleotides read TGTGCCAGCAGCCCACAGTTAGCGGGGGTGAAGACCCAGTACTTC.

V is TRBV5-1 and J is TRBJ2-3; TRBD1 matches 7 bases. From germline, CDR1 is SGHRS and CDR2 YFSETQ. The CDR3 sequence is 15 residues long. The junction had 7 bases not matched to a gene; V was cut back by 5 bases and J by 1 base. CDR3 amino acids: CASRPPGTGTDTQYF. The DNA of the CDR3 is TGCGCCAGCAGACCCCCCGGGACAGGCACAGATACGCAGTATTTT.

This clone appeared a few times. J is TRBJ1-1 and V is TRBV18, with TRBD1 as a possible D gene (5 bases). CDR1 and CDR2 (germline): KGHSH, LQKENI. Trimming left V 6 bases short and J 1 base short, with 9 bases between. CDR3 length: 13 residues. CDR3 coding DNA: TGTGCCAGCTCTCAAACAGGGAACACTGAAGCTTTCTTT. It encodes CASSQTGNTEAFF.

This chain links TRBV2 with TRBJ2-2; perhaps TRBD1 as D (5 bases). The CDR3 totals 16 residues. Trimming pared 5 bases from V and 4 bases from J, leaving 17 bases between. Germline CDR1 SNHLY, CDR2 FYNNEI. In DNA form, the CDR3 reads TGTGCCAGCAGTCGTCTGGCAAGGCAGGGCACCGGGGAGCTGTTTTTT. Encoded protein: CASSRLARQGTGELFF.